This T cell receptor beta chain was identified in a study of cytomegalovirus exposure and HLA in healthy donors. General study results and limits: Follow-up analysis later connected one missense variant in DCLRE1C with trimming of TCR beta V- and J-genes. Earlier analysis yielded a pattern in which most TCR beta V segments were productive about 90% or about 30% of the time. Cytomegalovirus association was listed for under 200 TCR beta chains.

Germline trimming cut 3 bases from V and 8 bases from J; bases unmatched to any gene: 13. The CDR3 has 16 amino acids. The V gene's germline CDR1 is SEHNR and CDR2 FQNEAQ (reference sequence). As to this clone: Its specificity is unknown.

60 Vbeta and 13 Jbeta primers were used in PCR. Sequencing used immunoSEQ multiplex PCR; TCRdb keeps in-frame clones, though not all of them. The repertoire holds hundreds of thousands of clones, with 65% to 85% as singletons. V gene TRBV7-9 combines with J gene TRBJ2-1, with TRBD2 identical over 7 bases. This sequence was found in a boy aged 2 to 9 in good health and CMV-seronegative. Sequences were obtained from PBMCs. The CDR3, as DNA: TGTGCCAGCAGCTTCCCGTGGTTAGCGGGTGGCGATGAGCAGTTCTTC. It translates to CASSFPWLAGGDEQFF. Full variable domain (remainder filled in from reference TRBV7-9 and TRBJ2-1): DTGVSQNPRHKITKRGQNVTFRCDPISEHNRLYWYRQTLGQGPEFLTYFQNEAQLEKSRLLSDRFSAERPKGSFSTLEIQRTEQGDSAMYLCASSFPWLAGGDEQFFGPGTRLTVL.